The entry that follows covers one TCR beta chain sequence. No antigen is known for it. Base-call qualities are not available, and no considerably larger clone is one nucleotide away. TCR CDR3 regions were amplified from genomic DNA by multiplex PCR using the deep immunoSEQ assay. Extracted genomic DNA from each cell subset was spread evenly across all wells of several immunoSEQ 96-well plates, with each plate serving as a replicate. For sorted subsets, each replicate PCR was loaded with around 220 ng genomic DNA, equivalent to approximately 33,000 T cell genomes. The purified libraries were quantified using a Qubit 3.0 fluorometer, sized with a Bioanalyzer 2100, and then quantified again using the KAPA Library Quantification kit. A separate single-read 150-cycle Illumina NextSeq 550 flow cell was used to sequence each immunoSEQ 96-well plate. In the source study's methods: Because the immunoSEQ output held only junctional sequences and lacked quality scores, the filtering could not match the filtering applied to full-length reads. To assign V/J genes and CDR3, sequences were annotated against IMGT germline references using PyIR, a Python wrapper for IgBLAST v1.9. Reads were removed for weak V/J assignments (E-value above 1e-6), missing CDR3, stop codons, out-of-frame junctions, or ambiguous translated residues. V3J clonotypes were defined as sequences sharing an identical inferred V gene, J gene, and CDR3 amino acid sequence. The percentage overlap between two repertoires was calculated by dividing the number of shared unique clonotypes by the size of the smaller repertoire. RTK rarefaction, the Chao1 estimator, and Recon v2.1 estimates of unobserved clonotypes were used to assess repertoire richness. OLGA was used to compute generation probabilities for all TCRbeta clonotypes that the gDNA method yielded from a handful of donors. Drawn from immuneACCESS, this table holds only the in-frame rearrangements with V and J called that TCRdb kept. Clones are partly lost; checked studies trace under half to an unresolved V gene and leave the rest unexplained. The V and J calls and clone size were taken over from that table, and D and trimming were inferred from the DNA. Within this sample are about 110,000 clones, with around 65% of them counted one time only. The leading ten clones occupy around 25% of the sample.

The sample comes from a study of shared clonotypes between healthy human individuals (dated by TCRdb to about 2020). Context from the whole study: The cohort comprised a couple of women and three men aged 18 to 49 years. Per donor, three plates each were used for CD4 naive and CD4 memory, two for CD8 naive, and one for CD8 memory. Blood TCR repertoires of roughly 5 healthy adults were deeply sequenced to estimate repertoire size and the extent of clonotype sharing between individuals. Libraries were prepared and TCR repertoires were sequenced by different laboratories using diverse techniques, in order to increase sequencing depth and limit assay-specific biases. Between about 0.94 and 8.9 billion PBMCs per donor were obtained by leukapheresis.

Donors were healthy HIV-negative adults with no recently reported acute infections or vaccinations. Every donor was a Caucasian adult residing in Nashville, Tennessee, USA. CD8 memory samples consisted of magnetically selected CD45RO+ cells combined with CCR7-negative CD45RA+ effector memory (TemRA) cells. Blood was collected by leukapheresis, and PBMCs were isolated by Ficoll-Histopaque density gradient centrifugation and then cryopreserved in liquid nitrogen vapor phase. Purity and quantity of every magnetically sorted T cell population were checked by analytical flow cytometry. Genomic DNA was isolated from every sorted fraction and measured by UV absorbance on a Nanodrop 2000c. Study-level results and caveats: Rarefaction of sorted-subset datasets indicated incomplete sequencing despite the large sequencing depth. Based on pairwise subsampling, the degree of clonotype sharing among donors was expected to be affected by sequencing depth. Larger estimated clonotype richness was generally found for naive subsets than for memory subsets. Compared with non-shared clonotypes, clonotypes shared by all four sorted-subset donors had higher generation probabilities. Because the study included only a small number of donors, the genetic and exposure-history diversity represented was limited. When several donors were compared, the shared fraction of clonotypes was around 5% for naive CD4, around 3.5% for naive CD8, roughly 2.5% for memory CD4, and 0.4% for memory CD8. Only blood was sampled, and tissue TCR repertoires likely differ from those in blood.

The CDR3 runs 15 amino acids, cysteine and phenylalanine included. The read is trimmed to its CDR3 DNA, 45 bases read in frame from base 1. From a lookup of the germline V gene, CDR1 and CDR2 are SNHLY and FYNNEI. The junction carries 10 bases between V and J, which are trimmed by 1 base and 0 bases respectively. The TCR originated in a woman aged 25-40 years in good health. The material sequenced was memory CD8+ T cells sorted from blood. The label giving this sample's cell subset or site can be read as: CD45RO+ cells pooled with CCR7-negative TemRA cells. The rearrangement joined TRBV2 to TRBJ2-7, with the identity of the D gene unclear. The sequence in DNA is TGTGCCAGCAGTGAAGGGGCGTCCTACTCCTACGAGCAGTACTTC. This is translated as CASSEGASYSYEQYF.